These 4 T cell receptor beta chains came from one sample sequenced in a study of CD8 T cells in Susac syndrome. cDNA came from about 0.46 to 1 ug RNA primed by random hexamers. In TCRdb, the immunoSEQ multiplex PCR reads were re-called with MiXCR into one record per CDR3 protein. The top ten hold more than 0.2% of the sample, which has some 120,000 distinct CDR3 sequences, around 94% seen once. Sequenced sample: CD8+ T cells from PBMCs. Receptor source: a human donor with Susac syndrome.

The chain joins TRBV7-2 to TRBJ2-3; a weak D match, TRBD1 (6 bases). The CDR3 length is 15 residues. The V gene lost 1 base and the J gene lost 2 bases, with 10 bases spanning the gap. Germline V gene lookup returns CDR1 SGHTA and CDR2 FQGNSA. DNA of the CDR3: TGTGCCAGCAGCTTAGGGGGGCCCCCCACAGATACGCAGTATTTT. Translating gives CASSLGGPPTDTQYF. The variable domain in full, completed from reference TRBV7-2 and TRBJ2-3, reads GAGVSQSPSNKVTEKGKDVELRCDPISGHTALYWYRQSLGQGLEFLIYFQGNSAPDKSGLPSDRFSAERTGGSVSTLTIQRTQQEDSAVYLCASSLGGPPTDTQYFGPGTRLTVL.

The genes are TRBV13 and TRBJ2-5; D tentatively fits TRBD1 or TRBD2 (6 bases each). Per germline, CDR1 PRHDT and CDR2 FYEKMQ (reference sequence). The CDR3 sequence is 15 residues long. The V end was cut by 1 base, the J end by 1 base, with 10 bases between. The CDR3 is CASSLVGGGQETQYF. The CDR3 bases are TGTGCCAGCAGCTTAGTTGGAGGGGGCCAAGAGACCCAGTACTTC.

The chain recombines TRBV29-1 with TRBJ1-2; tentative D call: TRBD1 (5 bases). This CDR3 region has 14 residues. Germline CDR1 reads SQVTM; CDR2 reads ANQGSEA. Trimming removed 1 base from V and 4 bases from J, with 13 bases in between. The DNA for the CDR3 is TGCAGCGTTGAAGTCGGGGGGTCGGCCTATGGCTACACCTTC. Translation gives CSVEVGGSAYGYTF.

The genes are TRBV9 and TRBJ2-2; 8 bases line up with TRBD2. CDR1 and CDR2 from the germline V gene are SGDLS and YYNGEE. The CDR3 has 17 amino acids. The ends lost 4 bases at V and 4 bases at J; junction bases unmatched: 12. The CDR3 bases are TGTGCCAGCAGCCCTCAGCCGGGACTAGTCCCCACCGGGGAGCTGTTTTTT. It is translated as CASSPQPGLVPTGELFF.